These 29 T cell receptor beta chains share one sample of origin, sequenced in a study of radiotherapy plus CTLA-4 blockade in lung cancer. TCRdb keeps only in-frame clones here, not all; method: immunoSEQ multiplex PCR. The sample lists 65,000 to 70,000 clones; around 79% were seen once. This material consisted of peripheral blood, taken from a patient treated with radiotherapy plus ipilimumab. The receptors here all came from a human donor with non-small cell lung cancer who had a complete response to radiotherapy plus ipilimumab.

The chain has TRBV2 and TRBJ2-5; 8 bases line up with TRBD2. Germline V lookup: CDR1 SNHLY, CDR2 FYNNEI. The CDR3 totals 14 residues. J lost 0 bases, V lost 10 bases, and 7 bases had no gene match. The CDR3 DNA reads TGTGCCACCCGGACTAGCCGGAACCAAGAGACCCAGTACTTC. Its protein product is CATRTSRNQETQYF.

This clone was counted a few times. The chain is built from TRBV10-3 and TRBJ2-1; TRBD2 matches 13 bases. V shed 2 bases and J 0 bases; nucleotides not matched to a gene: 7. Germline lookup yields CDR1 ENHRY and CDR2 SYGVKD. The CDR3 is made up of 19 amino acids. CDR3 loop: CAISETGLAGISSYNEQFF. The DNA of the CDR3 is TGTGCCATCAGTGAGACGGGACTAGCGGGGATAAGCTCCTACAATGAGCAGTTCTTC.

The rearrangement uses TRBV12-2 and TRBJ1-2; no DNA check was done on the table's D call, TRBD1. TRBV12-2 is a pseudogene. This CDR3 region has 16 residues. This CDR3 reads CASRLLLGHDDHGYTF. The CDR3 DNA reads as TGTGCAAGTCGCTTACTGCTGGGCCATGATGATCATGGCTACACCTTC.

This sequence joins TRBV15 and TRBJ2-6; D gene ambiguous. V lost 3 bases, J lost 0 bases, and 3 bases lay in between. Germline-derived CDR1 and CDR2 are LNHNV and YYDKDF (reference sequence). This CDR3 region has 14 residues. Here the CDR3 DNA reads TGTGCCACCAGCAGGTTCTCTGGGGCCAACGTCCTGACTTTC. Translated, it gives CATSRFSGANVLTF.

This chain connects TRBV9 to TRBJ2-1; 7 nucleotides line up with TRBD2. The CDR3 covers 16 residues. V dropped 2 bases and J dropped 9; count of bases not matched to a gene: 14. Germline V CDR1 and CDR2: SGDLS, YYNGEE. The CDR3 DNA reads TGTGCCAGCAGCGTCCGAGCGGGACCTCAATGGGGTGAGCAGTTCTTC. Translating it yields CASSVRAGPQWGEQFF.

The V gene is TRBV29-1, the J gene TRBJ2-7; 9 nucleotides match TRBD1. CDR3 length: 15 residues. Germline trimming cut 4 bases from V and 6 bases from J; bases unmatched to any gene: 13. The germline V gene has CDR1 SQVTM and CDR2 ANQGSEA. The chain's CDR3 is CSVVTHGTGFREQYF. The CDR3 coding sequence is TGCAGCGTTGTTACCCACGGGACAGGGTTCCGCGAGCAGTACTTC.

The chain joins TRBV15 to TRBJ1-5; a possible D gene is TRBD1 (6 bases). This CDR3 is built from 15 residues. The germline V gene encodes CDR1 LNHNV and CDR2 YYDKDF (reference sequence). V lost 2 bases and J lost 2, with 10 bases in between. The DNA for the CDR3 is TGTGCCACCAGCAGATCCCCAGGGGGCAATCAGCCCCAGCATTTT. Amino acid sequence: CATSRSPGGNQPQHF.

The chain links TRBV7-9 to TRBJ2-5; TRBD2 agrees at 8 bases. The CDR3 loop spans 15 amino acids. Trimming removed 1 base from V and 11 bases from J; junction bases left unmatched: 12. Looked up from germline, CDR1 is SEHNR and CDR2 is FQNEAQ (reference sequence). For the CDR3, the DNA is TGTGCCAGCAGCTTAGTTGGGACTAGGGGTTGGGAGCAGTACTTC. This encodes CASSLVGTRGWEQYF.

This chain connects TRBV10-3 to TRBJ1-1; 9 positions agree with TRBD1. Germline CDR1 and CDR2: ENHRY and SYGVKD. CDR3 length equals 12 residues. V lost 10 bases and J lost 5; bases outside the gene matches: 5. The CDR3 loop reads CATQQGATEAFF. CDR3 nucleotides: TGTGCCACCCAACAGGGGGCAACTGAAGCTTTCTTT.

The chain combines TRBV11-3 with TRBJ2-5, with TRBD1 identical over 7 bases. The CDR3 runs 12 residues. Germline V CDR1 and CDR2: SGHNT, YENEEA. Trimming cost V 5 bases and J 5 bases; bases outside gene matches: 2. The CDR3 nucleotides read TGTGCCAGCAGCCCCAGGGGGGAGACCCAGTACTTC. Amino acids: CASSPRGETQYF.

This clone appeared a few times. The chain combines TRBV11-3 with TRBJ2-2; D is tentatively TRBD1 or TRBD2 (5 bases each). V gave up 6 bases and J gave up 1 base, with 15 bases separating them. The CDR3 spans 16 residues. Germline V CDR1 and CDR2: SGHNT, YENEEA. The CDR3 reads CASSPTGTVNTGELFF. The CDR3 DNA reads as TGTGCCAGCAGTCCCACCGGGACGGTGAACACCGGGGAGCTGTTTTTT.

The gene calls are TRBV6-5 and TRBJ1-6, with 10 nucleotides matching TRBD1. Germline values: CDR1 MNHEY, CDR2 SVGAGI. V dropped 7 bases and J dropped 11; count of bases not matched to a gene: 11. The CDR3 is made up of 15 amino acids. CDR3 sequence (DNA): TGTGCCAGCACCACCGGGGACAGGGGACGGACACCCCTCCACTTT. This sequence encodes CASTTGDRGRTPLHF.

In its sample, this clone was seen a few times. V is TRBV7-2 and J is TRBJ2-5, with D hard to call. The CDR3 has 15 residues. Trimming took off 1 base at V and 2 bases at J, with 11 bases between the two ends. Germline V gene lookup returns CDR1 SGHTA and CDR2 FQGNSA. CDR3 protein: CASSLGPTVQETQYF. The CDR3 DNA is TGTGCCAGCAGCTTAGGTCCTACTGTTCAAGAGACCCAGTACTTC.

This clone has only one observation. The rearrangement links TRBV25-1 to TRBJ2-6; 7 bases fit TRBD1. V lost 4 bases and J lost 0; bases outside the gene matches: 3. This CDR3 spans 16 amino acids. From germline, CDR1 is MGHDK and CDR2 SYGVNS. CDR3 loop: CASSGTGDSGANVLTF. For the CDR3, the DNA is TGTGCCAGCAGTGGGACAGGTGACTCTGGGGCCAACGTCCTGACTTTC.

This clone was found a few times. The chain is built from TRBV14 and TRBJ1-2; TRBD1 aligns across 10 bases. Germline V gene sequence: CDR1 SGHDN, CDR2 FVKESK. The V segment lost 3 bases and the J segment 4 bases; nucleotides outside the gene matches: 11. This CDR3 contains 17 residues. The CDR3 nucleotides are TGTGCCAGCAGCCATTACCTCGGACAGGGGGTTTCCTATGGCTACACCTTC. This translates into CASSHYLGQGVSYGYTF.

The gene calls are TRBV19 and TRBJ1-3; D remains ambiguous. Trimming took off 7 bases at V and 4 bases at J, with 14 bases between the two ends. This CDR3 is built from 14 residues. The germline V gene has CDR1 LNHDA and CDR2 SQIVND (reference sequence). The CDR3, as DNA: TGTGCCAGTACCATCGAGGGTCTCGGAAACACCATATATTTT. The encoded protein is CASTIEGLGNTIYF.

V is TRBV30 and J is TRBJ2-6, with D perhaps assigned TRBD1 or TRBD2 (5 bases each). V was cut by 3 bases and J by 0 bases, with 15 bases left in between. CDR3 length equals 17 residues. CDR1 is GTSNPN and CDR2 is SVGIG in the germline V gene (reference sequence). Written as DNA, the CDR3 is TGTGCCTGGAGCCCCGGGACGGGTAACTCTGGGGCCAACGTCCTGACTTTC. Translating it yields CAWSPGTGNSGANVLTF. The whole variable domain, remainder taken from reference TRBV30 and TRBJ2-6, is SQTIHQWPATLVQPVGSPLSLECTVEGTSNPNLYWYRQAAGRGLQLLFYSVGIGQISSEVPQNLSASRPQDRQFILSSKKLLLSDSGFYLCAWSPGTGNSGANVLTFGAGSRLTVL.

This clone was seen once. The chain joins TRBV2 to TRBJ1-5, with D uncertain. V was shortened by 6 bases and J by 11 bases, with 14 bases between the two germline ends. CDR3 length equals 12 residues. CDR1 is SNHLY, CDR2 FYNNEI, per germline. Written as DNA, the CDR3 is TGTGCCAGCAGACCAGACCGGGAGGCCCAGCATTTT. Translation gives CASRPDREAQHF.

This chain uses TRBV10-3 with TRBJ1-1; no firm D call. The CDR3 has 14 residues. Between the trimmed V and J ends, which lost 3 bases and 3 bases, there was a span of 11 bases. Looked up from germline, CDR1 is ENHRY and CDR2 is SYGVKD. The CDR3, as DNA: TGTGCCATCAGTGATGACATCCGATACACTGAAGCTTTCTTT. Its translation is CAISDDIRYTEAFF.

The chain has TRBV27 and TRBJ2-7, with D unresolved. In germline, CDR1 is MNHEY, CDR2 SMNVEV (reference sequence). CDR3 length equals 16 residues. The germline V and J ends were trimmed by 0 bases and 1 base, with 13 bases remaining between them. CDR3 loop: CASSLSLSRTSYEQYF. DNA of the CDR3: TGTGCCAGCAGTTTATCCCTCAGTAGAACATCCTACGAGCAGTACTTC.

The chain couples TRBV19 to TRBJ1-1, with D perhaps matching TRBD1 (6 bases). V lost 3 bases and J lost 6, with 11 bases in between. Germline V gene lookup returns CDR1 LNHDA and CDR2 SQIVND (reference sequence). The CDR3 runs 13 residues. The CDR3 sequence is CASSIEQGSEAFF. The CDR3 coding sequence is TGTGCCAGTAGTATTGAACAGGGTTCTGAAGCTTTCTTT.

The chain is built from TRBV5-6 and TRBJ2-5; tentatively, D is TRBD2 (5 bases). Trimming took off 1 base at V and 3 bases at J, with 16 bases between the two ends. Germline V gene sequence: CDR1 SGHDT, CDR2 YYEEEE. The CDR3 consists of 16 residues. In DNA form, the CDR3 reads TGTGCCAGCAGCTTGTTCGGTCTAGCCGAGAAAGAGACCCAGTACTTC. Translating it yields CASSLFGLAEKETQYF.

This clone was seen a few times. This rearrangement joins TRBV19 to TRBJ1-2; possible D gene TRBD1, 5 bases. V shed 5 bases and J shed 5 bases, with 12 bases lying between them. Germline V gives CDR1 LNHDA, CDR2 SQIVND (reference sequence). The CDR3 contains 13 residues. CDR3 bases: TGTGCCAGTAGTGCCGGGACTCTATATGGCTACACCTTC. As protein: CASSAGTLYGYTF.

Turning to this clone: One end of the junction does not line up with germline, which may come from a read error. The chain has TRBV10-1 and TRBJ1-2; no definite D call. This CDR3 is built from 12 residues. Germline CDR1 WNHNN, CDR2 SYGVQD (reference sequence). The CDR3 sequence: CASSDGNYGHTF. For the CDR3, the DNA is TGCGCCAGCAGTGATGGAAACTATGGCCACACCTTC.

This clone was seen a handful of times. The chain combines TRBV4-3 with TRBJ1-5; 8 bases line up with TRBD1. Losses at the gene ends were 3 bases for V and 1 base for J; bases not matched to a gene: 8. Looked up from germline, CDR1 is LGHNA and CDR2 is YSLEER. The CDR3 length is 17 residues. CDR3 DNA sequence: TGCGCCAGCAGCCATCATCAGGGGGCTAGGAGCAATCAGCCCCAGCATTTT. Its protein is CASSHHQGARSNQPQHF.

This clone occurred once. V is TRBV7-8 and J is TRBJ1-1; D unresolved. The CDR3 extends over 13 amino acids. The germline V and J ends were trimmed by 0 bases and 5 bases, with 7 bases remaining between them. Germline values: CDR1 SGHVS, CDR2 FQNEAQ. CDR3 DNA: TGTGCCAGCAGCTTAGCTCGGGGTACTGAAGCTTTCTTT. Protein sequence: CASSLARGTEAFF.

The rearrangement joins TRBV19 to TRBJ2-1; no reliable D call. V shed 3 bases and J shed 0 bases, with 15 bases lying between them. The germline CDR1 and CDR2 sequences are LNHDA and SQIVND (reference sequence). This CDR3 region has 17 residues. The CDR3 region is CASSILLQSSSYNEQFF. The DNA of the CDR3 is TGTGCCAGTAGTATCCTTCTCCAGAGCAGCTCCTACAATGAGCAGTTCTTC.

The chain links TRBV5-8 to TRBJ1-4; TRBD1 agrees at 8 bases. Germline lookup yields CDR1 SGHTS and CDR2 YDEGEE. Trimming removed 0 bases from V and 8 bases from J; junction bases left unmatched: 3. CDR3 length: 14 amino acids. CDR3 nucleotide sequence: TGTGCCAGCAGCTTGGTCAGGGGGCGGGAAAAACTGTTTTTT. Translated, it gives CASSLVRGREKLFF.

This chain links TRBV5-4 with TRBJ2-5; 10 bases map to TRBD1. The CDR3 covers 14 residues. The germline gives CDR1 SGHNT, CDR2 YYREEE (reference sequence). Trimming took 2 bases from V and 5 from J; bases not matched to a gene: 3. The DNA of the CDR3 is TGTGCCAGCAGCTTTGACAGGGGGCAGGAGACCCAGTACTTC. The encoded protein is CASSFDRGQETQYF.